Following are 12 T cell receptor beta chains from one sample sequenced in a study of STAT3 mutations in large granular lymphocyte leukemia. Overall study findings and caveats: Every T-cell large granular lymphocyte leukemia patient had at least one immunodominant TCR beta clonotype.

Method: immunoSEQ multiplex PCR; TCRdb's copy keeps in-frame clones and lacks some. This sample carries 6,000 or so clones, nearly 35% of them seen once, and the ten largest clones take around 15%. No antigen is known for these receptors. The sequencing sample was made of peripheral blood mononuclear cells. The source of these receptors is a woman in her forties with T-cell large granular lymphocyte leukemia. Some clones in this sample may be carry-over from other donors' samples.

The chain couples TRBV9 to TRBJ1-1, with D possibly matching TRBD1 (6 bases). Germline-derived CDR1 and CDR2 are SGDLS and YYNGEE. This CDR3 comprises 14 residues. Trimming took 4 bases from V and 1 from J, leaving 11 bases between them. CDR3 DNA: TGTGCCAGCAGCAAACAGGGTCAGAACACTGAAGCTTTCTTT. It is translated as CASSKQGQNTEAFF.

The CDR3: CASSQRQTYEQYF. The CDR3 DNA sequence: TGTGCCAGCAGTCAAAGACAGACCTACGAGCAGTACTTC. The chain has TRBV25-1 and TRBJ2-7, with D perhaps matching TRBD1 (5 bases). Germline assignment: CDR1 MGHDK and CDR2 SYGVNS. The CDR3 has 13 residues. The V gene lost 5 bases and the J gene lost 2 bases, with 10 bases spanning the gap.

This clone was seen a few times. The V call is TRBV18, the J call TRBJ2-7, with TRBD1 matching over 7 bases. The CDR3 runs 14 residues. The junction had 4 bases not matched to a gene; V was cut back by 3 bases and J by 2 bases. Germline CDR1 reads KGHSH; CDR2 reads LQKENI. The CDR3 sequence: CASSPETGPYEQYF. CDR3 bases: TGTGCCAGCTCACCGGAGACAGGGCCCTACGAGCAGTACTTC.

The CDR3 coding sequence is TGTGCCAGCGACCGATGGGGGGCTAACTATGGCTACACCTTC. Translated: CASDRWGANYGYTF. V is TRBV5-4 and J is TRBJ1-2; perhaps TRBD1 as D (5 bases). The CDR3 runs to 14 residues. The V gene's germline CDR1 is SGHNT and CDR2 YYREEE (reference sequence). With 7 bases removed from V and 0 bases from J, the gap between germline ends came to 13 bases. Complete variable domain (other parts from reference TRBV5-4 and TRBJ1-2): ETGVTQSPTHLIKTRGQQVTLRCSSQSGHNTVSWYQQALGQGPQFIFQYYREEENGRGNFPPRFSGLQFPNYSSELNVNALELDDSALYLCASDRWGANYGYTFGSGTRLTVV.

This clone was seen only a few times. V gene TRBV4-2 combines with J gene TRBJ1-5; D call uncertain. Germline CDR1 reads LGHNA; CDR2 reads YNFKEQ. CDR3 size: 15 residues. Trimming took off 0 bases at V and 7 bases at J, with 13 bases between the two ends. The CDR3 coding sequence is TGTGCCAGCAGCCAAGATCTAGGCAGCAGCCAGCCCCAGCATTTT. Residues: CASSQDLGSSQPQHF.

This clone came up a few times. The genes are TRBV4-3 and TRBJ2-7; a weak D match, TRBD1 (6 bases). V lost 5 bases and J lost 2, with 19 bases in between. The CDR3 is 16 amino acids. In germline, CDR1 is LGHNA, CDR2 YSLEER. The CDR3 sequence is CASSRLKGQSPYEQYF. The DNA of the CDR3 is TGCGCCAGCAGCAGACTTAAAGGACAGAGTCCCTACGAGCAGTACTTC.

The chain is built from TRBV27 and TRBJ2-5, with D perhaps TRBD2 (6 bases). Per the germline V gene, CDR1 is MNHEY and CDR2 is SMNVEV (reference sequence). The CDR3 is 13 residues long. Trimming took off 5 bases at V and 1 base at J, with 8 bases between the two ends. For the CDR3, the DNA is TGTGCCAGCAGTGCGGGGTTCCAAGAGACCCAGTACTTC. It encodes CASSAGFQETQYF.

The chain recombines TRBV5-1 with TRBJ2-5; TRBD1 is a possible D gene (6 bases). V gave up 0 bases and J gave up 5 bases, with 11 bases separating them. The CDR3 spans 14 residues. Germline CDR1 SGHRS, CDR2 YFSETQ. CDR3 DNA: TGCGCCAGCAGCTTGGCTCAGGGGATGGAGACCCAGTACTTC. Translated, it gives CASSLAQGMETQYF.

There are a few counts of this clone. This chain connects TRBV30 to TRBJ2-7, with D possibly matching TRBD2 (6 bases). V shed 4 bases and J shed 2 bases, with 9 bases lying between them. The CDR3 length is 12 residues. Germline V gene data show CDR1 as GTSNPN and CDR2 as SVGIG (reference sequence). The CDR3 is CAWMGGTYEQYF. DNA of the CDR3: TGTGCCTGGATGGGGGGAACCTACGAGCAGTACTTC. The full variable domain, with the rest looked up from reference TRBV30 and TRBJ2-7, is SQTIHQWPATLVQPVGSPLSLECTVEGTSNPNLYWYRQAAGRGLQLLFYSVGIGQISSEVPQNLSASRPQDRQFILSSKKLLLSDSGFYLCAWMGGTYEQYFGPGTRLTVT.

This chain links TRBV27 with TRBJ2-7; D may be TRBD1 (8 bases). The CDR3 has 14 residues. The germline CDR1 and CDR2 sequences are MNHEY and SMNVEV (reference sequence). V shed 6 bases and J shed 4 bases, with 16 bases lying between them. CDR3 DNA: TGTGCCAGCAGCCCACAGGGGGGGGCTTACGAGCAGTACTTC. Protein sequence: CASSPQGGAYEQYF.

The rearrangement joins TRBV27 to TRBJ1-2; D gene ambiguous. Deletions cut 5 bases from V and 1 base from J, with 14 bases between. Germline V gives CDR1 MNHEY, CDR2 SMNVEV (reference sequence). The CDR3 extends over 15 amino acids. The CDR3 bases are TGTGCCAGCAGTCCCTTTAACGCCTTTAACTATGGCTACACCTTC. This codes for CASSPFNAFNYGYTF.

The chain is built from TRBV7-9 and TRBJ2-7, with D perhaps TRBD1 or TRBD2 (6 bases each). This CDR3 comprises 12 residues. CDR1 and CDR2 from the germline V gene are SEHNR and FQNEAQ (reference sequence). V was clipped by 7 bases and J by 6 bases, with 13 bases between them. CDR3: CASTREGGEQYF. CDR3 sequence (DNA): TGTGCCAGCACCCGCGAGGGGGGCGAGCAGTACTTC.